These 27 T cell receptor beta chains were sequenced from one sample in a study of T cell responses to AZD1222 COVID-19 vaccine. Assay: immunoSEQ multiplex PCR; the TCRdb copy retains only in-frame clones and omits some. The data contain roughly 180,000 clones, roughly 91% of them singletons. Sample: peripheral blood, taken 28 days after the second AZD1222 dose. All receptors come from an adult who received the AZD1222 COVID-19 vaccine.

CDR3 residues: CSASEGRLEPQPQHF. DNA of the CDR3: TGCAGTGCTAGTGAGGGCAGGTTGGAGCCTCAGCCCCAGCATTTT. The chain employs TRBV20-1 and TRBJ1-5; D gene unclear. Germline-derived CDR1 and CDR2 are DFQATT and SNEGSKA (reference sequence). Between the trimmed V and J ends, which lost 3 bases and 6 bases, there was a span of 18 bases. The CDR3 consists of 15 residues.

The chain recombines TRBV5-5 with TRBJ2-7; either TRBD1 or TRBD2 may supply D (5 bases each). V was shortened by 3 bases and J by 5 bases, with 15 bases between the two germline ends. The CDR3 length is 14 residues. Germline V gene data show CDR1 as SGHKS and CDR2 as YYEKEE (reference sequence). The chain's CDR3 is CASSSPLGTDEQYF. The CDR3 DNA is TGTGCCAGCAGCTCCCCCCTAGGGACGGACGAGCAGTACTTC. Complete variable domain (other parts from reference TRBV5-5 and TRBJ2-7): DAGVTQSPTHLIKTRGQQVTLRCSPISGHKSVSWYQQVLGQGPQFIFQYYEKEERGRGNFPDRFSARQFPNYSSELNVNALLLGDSALYLCASSSPLGTDEQYFGPGTRLTVT.

V gene TRBV6-6 combines with J gene TRBJ1-2, with a weak D call TRBD1 (5 bases). The germline V gene has CDR1 MNHNY and CDR2 SVGAGI (reference sequence). The CDR3 totals 14 residues. With 0 bases removed from V and 3 bases from J, the gap between germline ends came to 8 bases. CDR3 loop: CASSYSRGDYGYTF. For the CDR3, the DNA is TGTGCCAGCAGTTACTCCAGAGGGGACTATGGCTACACCTTC.

The rearrangement links TRBV11-2 to TRBJ1-1; D is undetermined. The V end was cut by 1 base, the J end by 1 base, with 7 bases between. Looked up from germline, CDR1 is SGHAT and CDR2 is FQNNGV. The CDR3 sequence is 14 residues long. CDR3 residues: CASSLAQRNTEAFF. As DNA, the CDR3 is TGTGCCAGCAGCTTAGCCCAGAGGAACACTGAAGCTTTCTTT.

The chain links TRBV5-4 to TRBJ2-2; D is undetermined. Trimming took 4 bases from V and 6 from J, leaving 13 bases between them. The length of the CDR3 is 14 residues. Germline loops: CDR1 SGHNT, CDR2 YYREEE (reference sequence). CDR3 amino acids: CASSLISGAGELFF. As DNA, the CDR3 is TGTGCCAGCAGCCTAATCTCTGGGGCCGGGGAGCTGTTTTTT.

The CDR3 region is CASSEKAGTPFFF. The CDR3 coding sequence is TGTGCCAGCAGTGAAAAGGCGGGGACCCCCTTTTTCTTC. This sequence joins TRBV6-1 and TRBJ2-1, with D possibly matching TRBD2 (6 bases). This CDR3 is built from 13 residues. Germline CDR1 reads MNHNS; CDR2 reads SASEGT. V was pared by 2 bases and J by 16 bases, with 18 bases between.

V and J are TRBV29-1 and TRBJ1-1; tentative D call: TRBD1 (5 bases). The CDR3 spans 13 residues. The ends were cut back, 6 bases at V and 3 bases at J, with 14 bases in the middle. Germline-derived CDR1 and CDR2 are SQVTM and ANQGSEA. The CDR3 DNA reads as TGCAGCGTGGGGGAGGGAGGGGACACTGAAGCTTTCTTT. It encodes CSVGEGGDTEAFF.

This chain joins TRBV6-6 and TRBJ2-3; D not resolved. V dropped 6 bases and J dropped 2 bases, with 6 bases sitting between them. The CDR3 loop spans 12 amino acids. Per the germline V gene, CDR1 is MNHNY and CDR2 is SVGAGI (reference sequence). The CDR3 nucleotides read TGTGCCAGCAGAAGGTACACAGATACGCAGTATTTT. This encodes CASRRYTDTQYF.

This chain uses TRBV6-5 with TRBJ2-3, with a weak D call TRBD2 (6 bases). The germline V and J ends were trimmed by 7 bases and 0 bases, with 14 bases remaining between them. Germline CDR1 is MNHEY and CDR2 is SVGAGI. The CDR3 extends over 15 amino acids. CDR3 sequence reads: CASTPGDSSTDTQYF. The CDR3, as DNA: TGTGCCAGCACCCCTGGGGACTCCAGCACAGATACGCAGTATTTT.

The V and J genes are TRBV20-1 and TRBJ1-3; 8 bases map to TRBD1. With 3 bases clipped from V and 1 base from J, the junction kept 5 bases outside the gene matches. CDR3 length equals 15 residues. The germline V gene has CDR1 DFQATT and CDR2 SNEGSKA (reference sequence). The CDR3 loop is CSASRNRGSGNTIYF. The CDR3, as DNA: TGCAGTGCTAGTCGCAACAGGGGGTCTGGAAACACCATATATTTT.

The CDR3: CASSGGSTSGANVLTF. As DNA, the CDR3 is TGTGCCAGCAGTGGGGGCAGCACATCTGGGGCCAACGTCCTGACTTTC. The chain combines TRBV6-4 with TRBJ2-6; tentatively, D is TRBD1 (5 bases). This CDR3 has 16 residues. V lost 4 bases to trimming and J lost 1 base, with 11 bases between them. Germline V gene lookup returns CDR1 MRHNA and CDR2 SNTAGT.

The DNA of the CDR3 is TGCGCCAGCAGCCAGGCCGGGACAGGGGGGAGGACTGAAGCTTTCTTT. It is translated as CASSQAGTGGRTEAFF. V is TRBV4-3 and J is TRBJ1-1; 11 nucleotides align to TRBD1. Germline V gene data show CDR1 as LGHNA and CDR2 as YSLEER. This CDR3 spans 16 amino acids. With 3 bases clipped from V and 5 bases from J, the junction kept 8 bases outside the gene matches.

This rearrangement joins TRBV19 to TRBJ2-1, with a weak D call TRBD2 (5 bases). The CDR3 totals 12 residues. Germline V gene sequence: CDR1 LNHDA, CDR2 SQIVND (reference sequence). Trimming cost V 2 bases and J 8 bases, with 7 bases left between them. CDR3 protein: CASSIRGDEQFF. The DNA of the CDR3 is TGTGCCAGTAGTATACGGGGAGATGAGCAGTTCTTC.

Details on this clone: Compared with germline, one end of the junction differs, possibly owing to a read error. In nucleotides, the CDR3 is TGTGCCAGCAGCCCAGGGACATCCTCCGAGCAGTACTTC. Its translation is CASSPGTSSEQYF. The chain recombines TRBV5-4 with TRBJ2-7, with a possible D match to TRBD1 (6 bases). Germline loops: CDR1 SGHNT, CDR2 YYREEE (reference sequence). The CDR3 runs to 13 residues.

V gene TRBV30 combines with J gene TRBJ1-2; no clear D. CDR1 is GTSNPN, CDR2 SVGIG, per germline (reference sequence). The CDR3 is 13 amino acids. Trimming left V 3 bases short and J 0 bases short, with 8 bases between. The DNA of the CDR3 is TGTGCCTGGAGCAGCAGACCTAACTATGGCTACACCTTC. Translating gives CAWSSRPNYGYTF.

This clone was counted once. CDR3 nucleotide sequence: TGTGCCAGTAGCGAGTCTTTGGTTTATGGCTACACCTTC. It specifies CASSESLVYGYTF. V and J are TRBV19 and TRBJ1-2; D uncertain. V gave up 6 bases and J gave up 5 bases, with 13 bases separating them. Per the germline V gene, CDR1 is LNHDA and CDR2 is SQIVND (reference sequence). The CDR3 totals 13 residues. The variable domain in full, completed from reference TRBV19 and TRBJ1-2, reads DGGITQSPKYLFRKEGQNVTLSCEQNLNHDAMYWYRQDPGQGLRLIYYSQIVNDFQKGDIAEGYSVSREKKESFPLTVTSAQKNPTAFYLCASSESLVYGYTFGSGTRLTVV.

CDR3 in DNA: TGTGCCAGCTCACCACCAGTTCTGTCGGGCTACGAGCAGTACTTC. As protein: CASSPPVLSGYEQYF. This rearrangement joins TRBV18 to TRBJ2-7; no firm D call. This CDR3 has 15 amino acids. Germline CDR1 is KGHSH and CDR2 is LQKENI. V was clipped by 0 bases and J by 3 bases, with 12 bases between them.

This chain connects TRBV27 to TRBJ2-7, with TRBD2 matching 9 bases. This CDR3 comprises 14 residues. Losses at the gene ends were 6 bases for V and 4 bases for J; bases not matched to a gene: 7. The V gene's germline CDR1 is MNHEY and CDR2 SMNVEV (reference sequence). In DNA, the CDR3 is TGTGCCAGCAGCCGCGCGGGAGGGGGGTACGAGCAGTACTTC. This encodes CASSRAGGGYEQYF.

This clone came up many times. In DNA form, the CDR3 reads TGTGCCAGCTCCGGCCTAGGACAGTCCTTCTCTGGGGCCAACGTCCTGACTTTC. Its protein is CASSGLGQSFSGANVLTF. The chain carries TRBV7-6 and TRBJ2-6; tentatively, D is TRBD1 (6 bases). Trimming removed 8 bases at V and 0 bases at J, with 20 bases between. Germline CDR1 reads SGHVS; CDR2 reads FNYEAQ. This CDR3 has 18 residues.

The chain uses TRBV12-3 or TRBV12-4 and TRBJ2-1; D unclear. The germline V and J ends were trimmed by 3 bases and 12 bases, with 9 bases remaining between them. The CDR3 loop spans 11 amino acids. The CDR3 reads CASSLLLRQFF. Here the CDR3 DNA reads TGTGCCAGCAGTTTGCTTCTTCGGCAGTTCTTC.

The chain uses TRBV6-2 or TRBV6-3 and TRBJ2-1; 8 nucleotides match TRBD2. J was trimmed by 0 bases and V by 0 bases; bases with no gene match: 7. CDR3 length: 18 residues. From germline, CDR1 is MNHEY and CDR2 SVGEGT. CDR3 sequence: CASSYSASGGSSYNEQFF. The CDR3 DNA reads TGTGCCAGCAGTTACTCAGCTTCGGGGGGGAGCTCCTACAATGAGCAGTTCTTC.

This chain links TRBV18 with TRBJ1-3; 12 bases are a match to TRBD1. Germline CDR1 KGHSH, CDR2 LQKENI. V trimming: 1 base; J trimming: 4 bases; junction bases outside the gene matches: 14. This CDR3 has 20 amino acids. In nucleotides, the CDR3 is TGTGCCAGCTCACCACTTGTCGGGACAGGGGGCTTTACGTCCGGAAACACCATATATTTT. Translated, it gives CASSPLVGTGGFTSGNTIYF.

This clone was observed a single time. The chain carries TRBV2 and TRBJ1-1; 9 bases match TRBD1. This CDR3 has 16 residues. Per germline, CDR1 SNHLY and CDR2 FYNNEI. V gave up 7 bases and J gave up 1 base; unmatched junction bases: 10. The DNA of the CDR3 is TGTGCCAGCAAATACACCGGGACAGGGAGGAACACTGAAGCTTTCTTT. This translates into CASKYTGTGRNTEAFF.

J is TRBJ2-1 and V is TRBV30; D ambiguous. CDR3 size: 12 residues. V was clipped by 1 base and J by 9 bases, with 10 bases between them. Germline V CDR1 and CDR2: GTSNPN, SVGIG (reference sequence). CDR3 DNA: TGTGCCTGGAGTGACACGGTGAGTGAGCAGTTCTTC. The encoded protein is CAWSDTVSEQFF.

The chain is built from TRBV28 and TRBJ2-3, with 8 bases matching TRBD2. The CDR3 runs 14 residues. From germline, CDR1 is MDHEN and CDR2 SYDVKM. The junction had 8 bases not matched to a gene; V was cut back by 7 bases and J by 5 bases. This CDR3 reads CASTRGGGEDTQYF. The DNA for the CDR3 is TGTGCCAGCACCCGGGGGGGCGGGGAAGATACGCAGTATTTT.

The genes are TRBV14 and TRBJ2-7; 10 bases agree with TRBD2. The CDR3 contains 17 residues. Per germline, CDR1 SGHDN and CDR2 FVKESK. The trim removed 4 bases at V and 1 base at J, leaving 10 bases unmatched. The CDR3 nucleotides read TGTGCCAGCAGCCGCGCCGGACTAGCGGACCCGTCCTACGAGCAGTACTTC. It is translated as CASSRAGLADPSYEQYF.

The chain combines TRBV9 with TRBJ1-5; no clear D. Germline V gene lookup returns CDR1 SGDLS and CDR2 YYNGEE. The CDR3 is 15 residues long. V dropped 0 bases and J dropped 0 bases, with 7 bases sitting between them. The CDR3 is CASSVGGSSNQPQHF. The CDR3 bases are TGTGCCAGCAGCGTAGGAGGCAGTAGCAATCAGCCCCAGCATTTT.